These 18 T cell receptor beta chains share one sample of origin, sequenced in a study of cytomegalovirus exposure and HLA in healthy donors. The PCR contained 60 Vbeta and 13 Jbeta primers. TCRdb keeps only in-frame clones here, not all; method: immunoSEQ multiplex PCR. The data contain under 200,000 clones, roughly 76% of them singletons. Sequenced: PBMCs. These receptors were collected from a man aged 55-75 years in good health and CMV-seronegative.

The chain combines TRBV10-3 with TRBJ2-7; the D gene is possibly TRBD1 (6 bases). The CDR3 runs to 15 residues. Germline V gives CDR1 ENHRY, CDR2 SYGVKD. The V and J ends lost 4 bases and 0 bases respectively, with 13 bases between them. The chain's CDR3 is CAISVGSGVSYEQYF. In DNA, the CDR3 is TGTGCCATCAGTGTTGGGTCAGGGGTCTCCTACGAGCAGTACTTC.

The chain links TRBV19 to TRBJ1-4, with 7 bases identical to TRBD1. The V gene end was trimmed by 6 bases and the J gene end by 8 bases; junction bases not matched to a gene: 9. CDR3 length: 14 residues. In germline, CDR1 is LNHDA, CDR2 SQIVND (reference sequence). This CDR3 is CASSQTGRREKLFF. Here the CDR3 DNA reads TGTGCCAGTAGCCAGACAGGGCGTCGAGAAAAACTGTTTTTT.

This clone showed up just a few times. CDR3 in amino acids: CAISYLAGYNEQFF. The CDR3 DNA reads as TGTGCCATCAGCTATCTAGCGGGCTACAATGAGCAGTTCTTC. This chain uses TRBV10-3 with TRBJ2-1; TRBD2 agrees at 8 bases. The CDR3 totals 14 residues. The germline V gene encodes CDR1 ENHRY and CDR2 SYGVKD. V was clipped by 6 bases and J by 3 bases; unmatched bases: 4.

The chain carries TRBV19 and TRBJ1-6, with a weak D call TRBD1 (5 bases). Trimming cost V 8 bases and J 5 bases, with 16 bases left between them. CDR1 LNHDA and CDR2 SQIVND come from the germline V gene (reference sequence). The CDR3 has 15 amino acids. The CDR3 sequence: CASGAKPPHNSPLHF. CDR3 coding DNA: TGTGCCAGTGGGGCCAAACCTCCTCATAATTCACCCCTCCACTTT.

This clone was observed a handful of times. This CDR3 is CASSPRTAGTSGVQETQYF. As DNA, the CDR3 is TGTGCCAGCAGCCCCAGGACGGCCGGGACTAGCGGGGTCCAAGAGACCCAGTACTTC. The V call is TRBV28, the J call TRBJ2-5, with 13 bases aligning to TRBD2. V gave up 6 bases and J gave up 1 base; unmatched junction bases: 14. The CDR3 extends over 19 amino acids. Per the germline V gene, CDR1 is MDHEN and CDR2 is SYDVKM. Full variable domain (rest looked up from reference TRBV28 and TRBJ2-5): DVKVTQSSRYLVKRTGEKVFLECVQDMDHENMFWYRQDPGLGLRLIYFSYDVKMKEKGDIPEGYSVSREKKERFSLILESASTNQTSMYLCASSPRTAGTSGVQETQYFGPGTRLLVL.

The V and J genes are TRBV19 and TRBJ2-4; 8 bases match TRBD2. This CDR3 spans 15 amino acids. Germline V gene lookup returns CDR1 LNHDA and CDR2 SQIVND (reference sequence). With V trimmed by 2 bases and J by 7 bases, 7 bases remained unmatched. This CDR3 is CASSIIQRERNIQYF. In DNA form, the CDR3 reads TGTGCCAGTAGTATAATCCAGCGGGAGAGGAACATTCAGTACTTC.

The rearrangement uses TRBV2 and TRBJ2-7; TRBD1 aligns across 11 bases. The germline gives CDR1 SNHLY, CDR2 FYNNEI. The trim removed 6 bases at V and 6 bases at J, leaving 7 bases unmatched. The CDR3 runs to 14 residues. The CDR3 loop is CASREGQGVGEQYF. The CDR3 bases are TGTGCCAGCAGAGAGGGACAGGGGGTGGGCGAGCAGTACTTC.

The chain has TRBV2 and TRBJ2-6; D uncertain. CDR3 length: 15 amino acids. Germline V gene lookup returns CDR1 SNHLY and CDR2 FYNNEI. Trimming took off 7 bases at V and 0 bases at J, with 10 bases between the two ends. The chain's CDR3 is CASNERNSGANVLTF. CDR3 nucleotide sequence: TGTGCCAGCAATGAGAGAAACTCTGGGGCCAACGTCCTGACTTTC. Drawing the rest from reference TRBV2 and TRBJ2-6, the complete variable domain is EPEVTQTPSHQVTQMGQEVILRCVPISNHLYFYWYRQILGQKVEFLVSFYNNEISEKSEIFDDQFSVERPDGSNFTLKIRSTKLEDSAMYFCASNERNSGANVLTFGAGSRLTVL.

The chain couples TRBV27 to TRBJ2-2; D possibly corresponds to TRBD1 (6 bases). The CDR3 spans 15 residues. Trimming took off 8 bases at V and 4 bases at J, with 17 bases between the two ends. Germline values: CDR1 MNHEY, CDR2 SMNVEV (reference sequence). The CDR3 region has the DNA TGTGCCAGCTTCCCGATTGGACAGCTCACCGGGGAGCTGTTTTTT. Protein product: CASFPIGQLTGELFF.

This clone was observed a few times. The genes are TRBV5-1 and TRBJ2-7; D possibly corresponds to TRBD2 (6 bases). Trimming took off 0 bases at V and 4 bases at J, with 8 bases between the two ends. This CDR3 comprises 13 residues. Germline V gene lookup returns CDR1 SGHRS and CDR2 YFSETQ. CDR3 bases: TGCGCCAGCAGCTTGGGGGACTGGTACGAGCAGTACTTC. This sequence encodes CASSLGDWYEQYF. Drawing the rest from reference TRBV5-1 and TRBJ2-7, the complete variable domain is KAGVTQTPRYLIKTRGQQVTLSCSPISGHRSVSWYQQTPGQGLQFLFEYFSETQRNKGNFPGRFSGRQFSNSRSEMNVSTLELGDSALYLCASSLGDWYEQYFGPGTRLTVT.

The CDR3 sequence: CASSQGGPYEQYF. CDR3 bases: TGTGCCAGCAGCCAGGGGGGCCCCTACGAGCAGTACTTC. The rearrangement uses TRBV7-9 and TRBJ2-7, with a weak D call TRBD1 (7 bases). V was trimmed by 5 bases and J by 2 bases, leaving 10 bases between them. Germline CDR1 is SEHNR and CDR2 is FQNEAQ (reference sequence). The CDR3 is 13 amino acids. Complete variable domain (other parts from reference TRBV7-9 and TRBJ2-7): DTGVSQNPRHKITKRGQNVTFRCDPISEHNRLYWYRQTLGQGPEFLTYFQNEAQLEKSRLLSDRFSAERPKGSFSTLEIQRTEQGDSAMYLCASSQGGPYEQYFGPGTRLTVT.

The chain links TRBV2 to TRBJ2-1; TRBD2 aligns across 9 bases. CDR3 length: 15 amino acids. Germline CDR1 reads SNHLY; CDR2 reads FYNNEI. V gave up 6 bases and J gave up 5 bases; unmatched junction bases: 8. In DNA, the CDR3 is TGTGCCAGCAGGGCGACTAGCGGTACGAACAATGAGCAGTTCTTC. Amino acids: CASRATSGTNNEQFF. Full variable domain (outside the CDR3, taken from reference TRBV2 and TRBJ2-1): EPEVTQTPSHQVTQMGQEVILRCVPISNHLYFYWYRQILGQKVEFLVSFYNNEISEKSEIFDDQFSVERPDGSNFTLKIRSTKLEDSAMYFCASRATSGTNNEQFFGPGTRLTVL.

CDR3 sequence (DNA): TGTGCCAGCAGTCCCGATCGGGTTAGAAATGAGCAGTTCTTC. Protein sequence: CASSPDRVRNEQFF. This chain connects TRBV27 to TRBJ2-1; D is uncertain. CDR3 size: 14 residues. V was pared by 5 bases and J by 7 bases, with 15 bases between. From germline, CDR1 is MNHEY and CDR2 SMNVEV (reference sequence).

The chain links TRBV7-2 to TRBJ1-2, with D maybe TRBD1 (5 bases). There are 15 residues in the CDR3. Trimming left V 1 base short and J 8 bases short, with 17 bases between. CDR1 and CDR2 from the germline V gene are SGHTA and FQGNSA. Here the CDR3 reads CASSLEPGRAGGYTF. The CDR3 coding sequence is TGTGCCAGCAGCTTAGAGCCAGGGCGGGCGGGGGGCTACACCTTC.

The CDR3 coding sequence is TGTGCCACCAGCAGAGTCCCCAGTTACACCGGGGAGCTGTTTTTT. Protein product: CATSRVPSYTGELFF. The genes are TRBV15 and TRBJ2-2; D is ambiguous. Trimming pared 1 base from V and 3 bases from J, leaving 9 bases between. Germline loops: CDR1 LNHNV, CDR2 YYDKDF (reference sequence). The CDR3 contains 15 residues.

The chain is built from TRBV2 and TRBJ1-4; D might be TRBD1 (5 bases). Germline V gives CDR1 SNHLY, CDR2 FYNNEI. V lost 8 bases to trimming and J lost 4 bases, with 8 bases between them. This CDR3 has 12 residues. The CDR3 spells CASGGLNEKLFF. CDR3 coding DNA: TGTGCCAGCGGGGGACTTAATGAAAAACTGTTTTTT.

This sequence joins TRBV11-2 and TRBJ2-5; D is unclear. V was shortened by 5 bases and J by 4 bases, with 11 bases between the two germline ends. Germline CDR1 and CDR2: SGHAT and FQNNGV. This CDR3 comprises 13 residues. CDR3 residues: CASSPQVGETQYF. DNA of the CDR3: TGTGCCAGCAGCCCCCAGGTTGGAGAGACCCAGTACTTC.

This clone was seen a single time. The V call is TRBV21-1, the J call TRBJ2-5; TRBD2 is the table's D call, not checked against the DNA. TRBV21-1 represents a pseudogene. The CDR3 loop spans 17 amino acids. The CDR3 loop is CASSNGASGGFQETQYF. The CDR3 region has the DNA TGTGCCAGCAGCAACGGGGCTAGCGGGGGATTCCAAGAGACCCAGTACTTC.